This TCR beta chain was documented in a study of blood T cell repertoires in COVID-19. Turning to the study itself: Specimens from acute and convalescent COVID-19 originated in the United States, Italy and Spain. In each case, the material was cDNA or gDNA derived from T cells, B-cell-depleted T cells, or PBMCs.

Per the original methods: Reference gene primer amplification gave estimated nucleated cell counts. This table comes from immunoSEQ multiplex PCR, and its TCRdb copy is limited to in-frame clones, with some not included. From that table come the V and J calls and clone size; the DNA was used to work out D and trimming. The sample lists tens of thousands of clones; about 75% were seen once. Trimming left V 3 bases short and J 0 bases short, with 10 bases between. Germline-derived CDR1 and CDR2 are SGHRS and YFSETQ. The CDR3 extends over 15 amino acids. Specimen: peripheral blood. V and J are TRBV5-1 and TRBJ1-3, with D perhaps TRBD1 (5 bases). The TCR originated in a man aged 50 or older with active or convalescent COVID-19. CDR3 in DNA: TGCGCCAGCAGCTGGGGGGAGAGCTCTGGAAACACCATATATTTT. Translated: CASSWGESSGNTIYF.